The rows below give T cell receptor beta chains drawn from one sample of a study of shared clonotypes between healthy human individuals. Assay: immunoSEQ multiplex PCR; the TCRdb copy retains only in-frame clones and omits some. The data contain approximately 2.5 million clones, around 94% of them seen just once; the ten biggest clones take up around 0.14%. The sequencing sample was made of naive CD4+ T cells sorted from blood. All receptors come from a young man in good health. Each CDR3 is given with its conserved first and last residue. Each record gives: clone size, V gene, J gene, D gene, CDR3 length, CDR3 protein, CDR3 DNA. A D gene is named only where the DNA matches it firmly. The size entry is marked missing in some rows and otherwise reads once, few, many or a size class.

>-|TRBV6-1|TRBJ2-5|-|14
CASWPRGAVETQYF
TGTGCCTCATGGCCACGAGGGGCTGTGGAGACCCAGTACTTC
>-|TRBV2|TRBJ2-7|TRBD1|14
CASSGRGPWYEQYF
TGTGCCAGCAGTGGCAGGGGGCCCTGGTACGAGCAGTACTTC
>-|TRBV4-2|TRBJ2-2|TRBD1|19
CASSQPKGSGTGNAGELFF
TGTGCCAGCAGCCAACCCAAGGGTTCTGGGACAGGGAACGCCGGGGAGCTGTTTTTT
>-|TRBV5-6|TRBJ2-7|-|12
CASSSSGDEQYF
TGTGCCAGCAGCTCCTCTGGGGACGAGCAGTACTTC
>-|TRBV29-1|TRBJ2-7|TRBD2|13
CSVEGGLVYEQYF
TGCAGCGTTGAGGGGGGACTAGTCTACGAGCAGTACTTC
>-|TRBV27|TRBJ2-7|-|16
CASSLSFGTLTYEQYF
TGTGCCAGCAGTTTATCGTTTGGGACACTCACCTACGAGCAGTACTTC
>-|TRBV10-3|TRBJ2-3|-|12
CATQGSSDTQYF
TGTGCCACCCAAGGCAGTTCGGATACGCAGTATTTT
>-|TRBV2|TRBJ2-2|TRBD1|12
CASNRGTGELFF
TGTGCCAGCAACAGGGGCACCGGGGAGCTGTTTTTT
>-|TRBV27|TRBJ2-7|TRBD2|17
CASSLRSSGRLVYEQYF
TGTGCCAGCAGTTTACGTTCTAGCGGGCGTCTAGTCTACGAGCAGTACTTC
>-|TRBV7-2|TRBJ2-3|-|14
CASSLMLAGDTQYF
TGTGCCAGCAGCTTAATGCTAGCCGGAGATACGCAGTATTTT
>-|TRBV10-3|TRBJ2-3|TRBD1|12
CAINRGGDTQYF
TGTGCCATAAACAGGGGCGGAGATACGCAGTATTTT
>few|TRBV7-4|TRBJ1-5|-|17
CASSVNSMGFGLGPQHF
TGTGCCAGCAGCGTAAATAGTATGGGATTCGGCCTAGGGCCCCAGCATTTT
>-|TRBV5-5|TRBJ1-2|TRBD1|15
CASAGQTGTFYGYTF
TGTGCCAGCGCCGGCCAGACAGGGACATTCTATGGCTACACCTTC
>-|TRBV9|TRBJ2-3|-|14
CASSVGAGTDTQYF
TGTGCCAGCAGCGTAGGGGCAGGGACAGATACGCAGTATTTT
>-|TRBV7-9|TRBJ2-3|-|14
CASSFSSAGDTQYF
TGTGCCAGCAGCTTTTCTAGCGCAGGAGATACGCAGTATTTT
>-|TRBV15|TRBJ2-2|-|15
CATSRVRGDTGELFF
TGTGCCACCAGCAGAGTTAGGGGGGACACCGGGGAGCTGTTTTTT
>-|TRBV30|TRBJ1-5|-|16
CAWSPRKGWGNQPQHF
TGTGCCTGGAGTCCCCGTAAGGGTTGGGGCAATCAGCCCCAGCATTTT
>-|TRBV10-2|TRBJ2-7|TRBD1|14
CASSRGTGAYEQYF
TGCGCCAGCAGTAGGGGGACAGGTGCCTACGAGCAGTACTTC
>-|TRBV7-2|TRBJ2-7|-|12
CASSLLTSEQYF
TGTGCCAGCAGCCTCCTCACGAGCGAGCAGTACTTC
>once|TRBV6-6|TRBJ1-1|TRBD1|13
CASSPRTGFEAFF
TGTGCCAGCAGTCCCAGGACAGGGTTTGAAGCTTTCTTT
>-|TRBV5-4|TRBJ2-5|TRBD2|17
CASSAGTSGRLQETQYF
TGTGCCAGCAGCGCAGGGACTAGCGGGAGGTTACAAGAGACCCAGTACTTC
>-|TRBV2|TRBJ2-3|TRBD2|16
CASNGLLAGSTDTQYF
TGTGCCAGCAACGGACTACTAGCGGGGAGTACTGATACGCAGTATTTT
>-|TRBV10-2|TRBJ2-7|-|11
CASRQDYEQYF
TGCGCCAGCAGACAGGATTACGAGCAGTACTTC
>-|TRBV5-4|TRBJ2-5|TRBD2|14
CASHIERGEETQYF
TGTGCCAGCCACATTGAACGGGGGGAAGAGACCCAGTACTTC
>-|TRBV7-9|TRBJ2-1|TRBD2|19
CASSLTESGDFYNDYRRFF
TGTGCCAGCAGCTTAACCGAGAGCGGGGACTTCTACAATGACTATCGTAGGTTCTTC
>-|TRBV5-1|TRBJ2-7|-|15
CASSEGTAESYEQYF
TGCGCCAGCAGCGAGGGTACAGCGGAGTCCTACGAGCAGTACTTC
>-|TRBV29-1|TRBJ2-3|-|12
CSVESGADTQYF
TGCAGCGTTGAATCTGGCGCAGATACGCAGTATTTT
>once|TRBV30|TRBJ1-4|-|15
CAWSGMGTHFEKLFF
TGTGCCTGGAGTGGGATGGGGACACATTTTGAAAAACTGTTTTTT
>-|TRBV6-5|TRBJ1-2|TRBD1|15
CASSYSTGAPRGYTF
TGTGCCAGCAGTTACTCGACAGGGGCCCCACGAGGCTACACCTTC
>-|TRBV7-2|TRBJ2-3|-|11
CASQGTDTQYF
TGTGCCAGCCAAGGAACAGATACGCAGTATTTT
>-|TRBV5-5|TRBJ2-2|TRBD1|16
CASSLKGTANTGELFF
TGTGCCAGCAGCTTGAAAGGGACAGCGAACACCGGGGAGCTGTTTTTT
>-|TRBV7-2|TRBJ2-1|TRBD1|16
CASSSGFGTAYNEQFF
TGTGCCAGCAGCTCAGGATTCGGGACAGCTTACAATGAGCAGTTCTTC